The T cell receptor beta chain described here comes from a study of blood T cell repertoires in COVID-19. Study-wide context: Italy, Spain and the United States were the sources of the convalescent and acute COVID-19 samples. Sources were T cells, B-cell-depleted T cells, or PBMCs; the material itself was cDNA or gDNA.

The repertoire was sequenced with immunoSEQ multiplex PCR; TCRdb's copy has only in-frame clones and lacks some. The profile shows over 130,000 clones, about 80% of them singletons. Germline loops: CDR1 MDHEN, CDR2 SYDVKM. This CDR3 has 14 residues. V shed 10 bases and J 3 bases; nucleotides not matched to a gene: 5. This TCR derives from a man over 45 in a cohort exposed to, infected with or recovered from COVID-19 (not recorded which). The V and J genes are TRBV28 and TRBJ2-1, with 11 bases that match TRBD1. Sequencing was carried out using PBMCs or T cells enriched from blood (not recorded which). CDR3 coding DNA: TGTGCCACCGGGACAGGGGGTATCTACAATGAGCAGTTCTTC. The encoded protein is CATGTGGIYNEQFF.